This TCR beta chain was sequenced for a study of blood T cell repertoires in COVID-19. Study at large: Samples of COVID-19 (acute and convalescent) were obtained from the United States, Italy and Spain.

In the original processing: Nucleated cell counts were estimated from reference gene primer amplification. Data came from immunoSEQ multiplex PCR; TCRdb stores just in-frame clones and leaves some out. That table furnishes V, J and clone size, whereas the DNA furnished D and trimming. The data show roughly 250,000 clones, about 79% seen once. This CDR3 is built from 13 residues. Trimming at V came to 0 bases and at J to 14 bases, leaving 3 bases not matched to a gene. CDR1 and CDR2 (germline): SGHRS, YFSETQ. The sequenced sample was peripheral blood. The sequence came from a woman aged 80 or over with acute or convalescent COVID-19. V and J are TRBV5-1 and TRBJ2-5; 14 bases fit TRBD2. CDR3 residues: CASSLEGLAGGYF. CDR3 bases: TGCGCCAGCAGCTTGGAAGGACTAGCGGGGGGTTACTTC.